Below are 28 T cell receptor beta chains sequenced from a single sample in a study of identical twins. Each CDR3 protein gets one entry after TCRdb re-called the 5' RACE reads with MiXCR. Of 500,000 to 700,000 distinct CDR3 sequences listed, roughly 6.6% are singletons. The same specimen was also included in a second study, on yellow fever vaccine responses in identical twins.

Material: PBMCs. These receptors all come from a woman aged 18-29 years in good health.

In this sample, this clonotype turned up many times. The chain carries TRBV6-1 and TRBJ2-1, with a weak D call TRBD1 (6 bases). Germline V gene data show CDR1 as MNHNS and CDR2 as SASEGT. Trimming took off 1 base at V and 1 base at J, with 11 bases between the two ends. The CDR3 runs 16 residues. CDR3 sequence: CASSEEGQGSYNEQFF. CDR3 in DNA: TGTGCCAGCAGTGAAGAGGGCCAGGGGTCCTACAATGAGCAGTTCTTC.

Many counts were recorded for this clonotype. The chain has TRBV4-1 and TRBJ2-7, with unresolved D. The CDR3 length is 13 residues. Germline V gene sequence: CDR1 MGHRA, CDR2 YSYEKL. Between the trimmed V and J ends, which lost 2 bases and 3 bases, there was a span of 8 bases. CDR3 nucleotides: TGCGCCAGCAGCCAACAGATGCACTACGAGCAGTACTTC. Translated, it gives CASSQQMHYEQYF.

This clonotype was counted between two and nine times. The genes are TRBV5-5 and TRBJ1-2; possible D gene TRBD1, 5 bases. Germline CDR1 is SGHKS and CDR2 is YYEKEE (reference sequence). CDR3 size: 15 residues. Trimming removed 3 bases at V and 6 bases at J, with 18 bases between. The CDR3 DNA is TGTGCCAGCAGCTCGTACGTGGGGGGAAGGGATGGCTACACCTTC. Protein sequence: CASSSYVGGRDGYTF.

This clonotype has at least ten counts. The rearrangement joins TRBV20-1 to TRBJ2-7, with D uncertain. Per the germline V gene, CDR1 is DFQATT and CDR2 is SNEGSKA (reference sequence). The CDR3 is made up of 12 amino acids. The V and J ends lost 3 bases and 5 bases respectively, with 11 bases between them. The CDR3 DNA follows: TGCAGTGCTAGTTTGCCCGACGACGAGCAGTACTTC. Translation: CSASLPDDEQYF.

This clonotype was picked up a small number of times. The V and J genes are TRBV20-1 and TRBJ2-1; 8 bases are a match to TRBD2. This CDR3 contains 13 residues. V lost 6 bases to trimming and J lost 6 bases; unmatched junction nucleotides: 7. Germline assignment: CDR1 DFQATT and CDR2 SNEGSKA (reference sequence). CDR3 nucleotides: TGCAGTGCGGGGGGACTAGTTCCCAATGAGCAGTTCTTC. Translating it yields CSAGGLVPNEQFF.

This clonotype showed up just a few times. The CDR3: CSVDDRKKQYF. The CDR3 DNA reads as TGCAGCGTTGACGACAGGAAGAAGCAGTACTTC. The chain recombines TRBV29-1 with TRBJ2-7; the D gene is possibly TRBD1 (6 bases). Germline CDR1 and CDR2: SQVTM and ANQGSEA. V lost 3 bases and J lost 8, with 11 bases in between. The CDR3 totals 11 residues.

The gene calls are TRBV25-1 and TRBJ2-2; D is perhaps TRBD1 (6 bases). The CDR3 is 14 residues long. The germline V gene encodes CDR1 MGHDK and CDR2 SYGVNS. Trimming cost V 7 bases and J 7 bases, with 16 bases left between them. The DNA for the CDR3 is TGTGCCAGCACACGCGCAGGGGAAAACGGGGAGCTGTTTTTT. It yields the protein CASTRAGENGELFF.

This clonotype was counted only a few times. The chain couples TRBV12-3 or TRBV12-4 to TRBJ2-1, with D uncertain. Between the trimmed V and J ends, which lost 3 bases and 0 bases, there was a span of 12 bases. CDR3 length: 16 amino acids. The CDR3 DNA is TGTGCCAGCAGTTTGGGCGTGGTGCACTCCTACAATGAGCAGTTCTTC. Its translation: CASSLGVVHSYNEQFF.

This clonotype has a handful of counts. The chain is built from TRBV10-3 and TRBJ1-5; TRBD1 might be the D (6 bases). This CDR3 comprises 16 residues. Germline V gene data show CDR1 as ENHRY and CDR2 as SYGVKD. The V and J ends lost 3 bases and 7 bases respectively, with 19 bases between them. The CDR3: CAISDYGGLGEQPQHF. CDR3 sequence (DNA): TGTGCCATCAGTGACTACGGGGGGCTGGGAGAACAGCCCCAGCATTTT.

This clonotype was counted between two and nine times. The rearrangement links TRBV29-1 to TRBJ2-1; D not certain. Looked up from germline, CDR1 is SQVTM and CDR2 is ANQGSEA. This CDR3 contains 11 residues. V lost 8 bases, J lost 6 bases, and 11 bases lay in between. CDR3 amino acids: CSSDHSNEQFF. Written as DNA, the CDR3 is TGCAGCTCGGACCACAGCAATGAGCAGTTCTTC.

Ten or more counts support this clonotype. The V gene is TRBV6-4, the J gene TRBJ2-1, with TRBD1 identical over 9 bases. Germline V gives CDR1 MRHNA, CDR2 SNTAGT. Germline trimming cut 6 bases from V and 7 bases from J; bases unmatched to any gene: 4. The CDR3 is 13 residues long. The DNA for the CDR3 is TGTGCCAGCAGGGAGACAGGGGGGAATGAGCAGTTCTTC. As protein: CASRETGGNEQFF.

This clonotype has ten or more counts. Written as DNA, the CDR3 is TGTGCCAGCACAGCGGGAGAGTGGTCAGATACGCAGTATTTT. This sequence encodes CASTAGEWSDTQYF. The chain links TRBV2 to TRBJ2-3; 8 nucleotides align to TRBD2. Losses at the gene ends were 7 bases for V and 4 bases for J; bases not matched to a gene: 7. CDR1 and CDR2 from the germline V gene are SNHLY and FYNNEI. The CDR3 is made up of 14 amino acids.

The chain employs TRBV24-1 and TRBJ2-5, with 7 nucleotides matching TRBD2. Germline V lookup: CDR1 KGHDR, CDR2 SFDVKD. CDR3 length: 16 amino acids. Trimming cost V 3 bases and J 9 bases; bases outside gene matches: 15. CDR3 sequence reads: CATSDPSVPGGFAQYF. CDR3 bases: TGTGCCACCAGTGATCCCTCTGTTCCCGGGGGGTTCGCCCAGTACTTC.

This clonotype came up a few times. The chain combines TRBV7-9 with TRBJ1-3; D not resolved. This CDR3 contains 15 residues. Germline values: CDR1 SEHNR, CDR2 FQNEAQ (reference sequence). V lost 5 bases and J 0 bases, leaving 11 bases between the germline ends. CDR3: CASSRYQVSGNTIYF. In nucleotides, the CDR3 is TGTGCCAGCAGCCGCTACCAGGTCTCTGGAAACACCATATATTTT.

This clonotype was seen only a few times. CDR3: CSARGDRAFEETQYF. In nucleotides, the CDR3 is TGCAGTGCTAGAGGGGACCGAGCGTTCGAAGAGACCCAGTACTTC. The chain carries TRBV20-1 and TRBJ2-5, with D perhaps matching TRBD1 or TRBD2 (5 bases each). Germline lookup yields CDR1 DFQATT and CDR2 SNEGSKA (reference sequence). The CDR3 has 15 residues. V was trimmed by 1 base and J by 3 bases, leaving 15 bases between them.

The sample holds one count of this clonotype. A much bigger clone sits one base away, suggesting this may be a read error. The V gene is TRBV11-2, the J gene TRBJ2-1; 13 bases are shared with TRBD2. The CDR3 length is 17 residues. Germline values: CDR1 SGHAT, CDR2 FQNNGV. CDR3 region: CASRVLGLAGDYSEQFF. The DNA of the CDR3 is TGTGCCAGCAGGGTTCTTGGACTAGCGGGAGACTACAGTGAGCAGTTCTTC.

This clonotype occurred a few times. The CDR3 spells CASSPGTHLTDTQYF. CDR3 in DNA: TGTGCCAGCAGCCCCGGGACTCACCTCACAGATACGCAGTATTTT. V and J are TRBV7-9 and TRBJ2-3; D is perhaps TRBD2 (6 bases). CDR1 and CDR2 (germline): SEHNR, FQNEAQ (reference sequence). V lost 5 bases and J 2 bases, leaving 14 bases between the germline ends. The CDR3 is 15 residues long.

The chain has TRBV6-1 and TRBJ1-3; 7 bases line up with TRBD1. CDR1 MNHNS and CDR2 SASEGT come from the germline V gene. The CDR3 length is 14 residues. V lost 6 bases to trimming and J lost 3 bases; unmatched junction nucleotides: 5. CDR3: CASRAGTVGNTIYF. CDR3 DNA sequence: TGTGCCAGCAGAGCCGGGACAGTTGGAAACACCATATATTTT.

The chain employs TRBV15 and TRBJ2-5; 7 bases agree with TRBD1. V lost 5 bases to trimming and J lost 5 bases; unmatched junction nucleotides: 11. The CDR3 has 15 residues. Germline CDR1 LNHNV, CDR2 YYDKDF (reference sequence). The CDR3 nucleotides are TGTGCCACCAGCCCCCGGACGGAGACAGGGGAGACCCAGTACTTC. Translation: CATSPRTETGETQYF.

The chain carries TRBV9 and TRBJ1-6; D is ambiguous. CDR1 and CDR2 (germline): SGDLS, YYNGEE. This CDR3 has 14 amino acids. V was shortened by 6 bases and J by 6 bases, with 13 bases between the two germline ends. The CDR3 nucleotides are TGTGCCAGCACTGGCGGGTCGATTAATTCACCCCTCCACTTT. Translation: CASTGGSINSPLHF.

Only a few counts were recorded for this clonotype. The chain joins TRBV10-3 to TRBJ2-1; perhaps TRBD2 as D (5 bases). The V end lost 10 bases, the J end lost 4 bases, and 8 bases lay between the germline ends. The CDR3 runs 11 residues. Germline CDR1 and CDR2: ENHRY and SYGVKD. CDR3 in amino acids: CASTGYNEQFF. CDR3 nucleotides: TGTGCCAGCACGGGATACAATGAGCAGTTCTTC.

This clonotype was detected ten times or more. This chain uses TRBV20-1 with TRBJ2-3, with D maybe TRBD2 (5 bases). Germline lookup yields CDR1 DFQATT and CDR2 SNEGSKA (reference sequence). V lost 3 bases, J lost 5 bases, and 12 bases lay in between. This CDR3 is 13 amino acids long. Written as DNA, the CDR3 is TGCAGTGCTAGGCCCGGGAAGCGAGATACGCAGTATTTT. Translated, it gives CSARPGKRDTQYF.

Only a few counts were recorded for this clonotype. This chain links TRBV28 with TRBJ2-1; 11 nucleotides align to TRBD2. This CDR3 is 19 amino acids long. Trimming removed 5 bases from V and 6 bases from J; junction bases left unmatched: 18. The germline CDR1 and CDR2 sequences are MDHEN and SYDVKM. This CDR3 reads CASSPGPRRSSGRFNEQFF. The CDR3 DNA is TGTGCCAGCAGTCCCGGACCTCGTCGGTCTAGCGGGAGGTTCAATGAGCAGTTCTTC.

This clonotype was counted ten times or more. V usage is TRBV20-1 and J usage is TRBJ2-1; 8 nucleotides match TRBD2. The germline V gene encodes CDR1 DFQATT and CDR2 SNEGSKA (reference sequence). J lost 6 bases, V lost 1 base, and 8 bases had no gene match. CDR3 length: 15 amino acids. The CDR3 loop reads CSARGLAGLGNEQFF. The CDR3 DNA follows: TGCAGTGCTAGAGGGCTAGCGGGTCTAGGCAATGAGCAGTTCTTC.

This clonotype was counted a few times. The chain has TRBV7-2 and TRBJ1-1; D is possibly TRBD1 (5 bases). The CDR3 length is 14 residues. The germline V gene has CDR1 SGHTA and CDR2 FQGNSA. V was cut by 1 base and J by 6 bases, with 12 bases left in between. Written as DNA, the CDR3 is TGTGCCAGCAGCTTAGTATTGTGGGGGTCTGAAGCTTTCTTT. Residues: CASSLVLWGSEAFF.

The genes are TRBV5-8 and TRBJ2-1; 7 bases match TRBD1. Germline V gene sequence: CDR1 SGHTS, CDR2 YDEGEE. The CDR3 runs 16 residues. V trimming: 0 bases; J trimming: 0 bases; junction bases outside the gene matches: 3. As DNA, the CDR3 is TGTGCCAGCAGCTTGGAGGGGGCGACCTCCTACAATGAGCAGTTCTTC. It specifies CASSLEGATSYNEQFF.

This clonotype was recorded at least ten times. The CDR3 sequence: CASSSPTGYNEQFF. The CDR3 region has the DNA TGTGCCAGCAGTTCCCCGACAGGCTACAATGAGCAGTTCTTC. The chain uses TRBV12-3 or TRBV12-4 and TRBJ2-1; D is possibly TRBD1 (6 bases). V shed 4 bases and J shed 3 bases, with 10 bases lying between them. The CDR3 has 14 residues.

This clonotype was detected only a few times. This chain uses TRBV12-3 or TRBV12-4 with TRBJ2-7, with unresolved D. The CDR3 consists of 13 residues. Trimming left V 6 bases short and J 2 bases short, with 11 bases between. CDR3 in DNA: TGTGCCAGCAGCCTCCTGGGCGCCTACGAGCAGTACGTC. The encoded protein is CASSLLGAYEQYV.